The rows below give T cell receptor beta chains drawn from one sample of a study of control samples from healthy donors and cancer patients. Only in-frame clones appear in the TCRdb table, and some are missing; sequencing was by immunoSEQ multiplex PCR. The repertoire consists of roughly 450,000 clones, with over 75% occurring once and the leading ten covering roughly 6.4%. The sample taken for sequencing was PBMCs. These receptors were taken from a man aged 35 to 55 with head and neck cancer. Both conserved end residues are part of each CDR3. D genes are given only for firm matches. Only some rows state a clone size, as once, few, many or a class for expanded clones.

V gene: TRBV18; J gene: TRBJ2-5; CDR3 length: 16; clone size: -; D gene: -; CDR3 protein: CASSPRRGAGQETQYF; CDR3 DNA: TGTGCCAGCTCACCACGTCGGGGGGCAGGGCAAGAGACCCAGTACTTC
V gene: TRBV19; J gene: TRBJ2-1; CDR3 length: 17; clone size: -; D gene: -; CDR3 protein: CASSIGSVGFSYNEQFF; CDR3 DNA: TGTGCCAGTAGTATTGGCTCTGTGGGCTTCTCCTACAATGAGCAGTTCTTC
V gene: TRBV5-5; J gene: TRBJ1-2; CDR3 length: 13; clone size: -; D gene: -; CDR3 protein: CASSLGADYGYTF; CDR3 DNA: TGTGCCAGCAGCTTGGGGGCTGACTATGGCTACACCTTC
V gene: TRBV19; J gene: TRBJ1-2; CDR3 length: 16; clone size: -; D gene: -; CDR3 protein: CASSIDPGHPNYGYTF; CDR3 DNA: TGTGCCAGTAGTATAGACCCGGGACACCCTAACTATGGCTACACCTTC
V gene: TRBV3-1/TRBV3-2; J gene: TRBJ1-2; CDR3 length: 15; clone size: -; D gene: TRBD1; CDR3 protein: CASSQGPWDSYGYTF; CDR3 DNA: TGTGCCAGCAGCCAAGGTCCTTGGGACAGCTATGGCTACACCTTC
V gene: TRBV28; J gene: TRBJ1-2; CDR3 length: 16; clone size: -; D gene: -; CDR3 protein: CASSLPGPGFFYGYTF; CDR3 DNA: TGTGCCAGCAGTTTACCTGGTCCCGGATTCTTCTATGGCTACACCTTC
V gene: TRBV9; J gene: TRBJ2-2; CDR3 length: 14; clone size: -; D gene: -; CDR3 protein: CASSARGATGELFF; CDR3 DNA: TGTGCCAGCAGCGCTAGGGGGGCAACCGGGGAGCTGTTTTTT
V gene: TRBV27; J gene: TRBJ1-1; CDR3 length: 15; clone size: -; D gene: -; CDR3 protein: CASSLVRAAGTEAFF; CDR3 DNA: TGTGCCAGCAGTTTAGTCAGGGCAGCGGGGACTGAAGCTTTCTTT
V gene: TRBV7-9; J gene: TRBJ2-1; CDR3 length: 16; clone size: -; D gene: TRBD1; CDR3 protein: CASSPSTGSSYNEQFF; CDR3 DNA: TGTGCCAGCAGCCCTTCGACAGGGAGCTCCTACAATGAGCAGTTCTTC
V gene: TRBV12-3/TRBV12-4; J gene: TRBJ2-3; CDR3 length: 12; clone size: -; D gene: -; CDR3 protein: CASTLTGDTQYF; CDR3 DNA: TGTGCCAGCACCCTTACCGGGGATACGCAGTATTTT
V gene: TRBV5-1; J gene: TRBJ2-1; CDR3 length: 16; clone size: -; D gene: -; CDR3 protein: CASSSGRDSGYYEQFF; CDR3 DNA: TGCGCCAGCAGCTCGGGCCGGGACTCAGGCTACTATGAGCAGTTCTTC
V gene: TRBV2; J gene: TRBJ1-1; CDR3 length: 14; clone size: -; D gene: -; CDR3 protein: CASSVEQDWAEAFF; CDR3 DNA: TGTGCCAGCAGTGTTGAACAGGACTGGGCTGAAGCTTTCTTT
V gene: TRBV28; J gene: TRBJ2-3; CDR3 length: 15; clone size: -; D gene: TRBD2; CDR3 protein: CASSFAGARADTQYF; CDR3 DNA: TGTGCCAGCAGTTTTGCGGGAGCCCGGGCAGATACGCAGTATTTT
V gene: TRBV7-9; J gene: TRBJ2-7; CDR3 length: 12; clone size: -; D gene: -; CDR3 protein: CASSFQSYEQYF; CDR3 DNA: TGTGCCAGCAGCTTTCAGTCCTACGAGCAGTACTTC
V gene: TRBV6-5; J gene: TRBJ1-1; CDR3 length: 14; clone size: -; D gene: TRBD1; CDR3 protein: CASIPDRMNTEAFF; CDR3 DNA: TGTGCCAGCATCCCGGACAGGATGAACACTGAAGCTTTCTTT
V gene: TRBV6-6; J gene: TRBJ1-4; CDR3 length: 16; clone size: -; D gene: TRBD1; CDR3 protein: CATGQGVFTTNEKLFF; CDR3 DNA: TGTGCCACCGGACAGGGGGTTTTCACAACTAATGAAAAACTGTTTTTT
V gene: TRBV19; J gene: TRBJ2-7; CDR3 length: 21; clone size: -; D gene: -; CDR3 protein: CASSPSSLHLPLSGQSYEQYF; CDR3 DNA: TGTGCCAGTAGTCCCTCATCTCTTCACCTTCCCTTGTCGGGACAATCTTACGAGCAGTACTTC
V gene: TRBV9; J gene: TRBJ1-2; CDR3 length: 12; clone size: -; D gene: TRBD1; CDR3 protein: CASSTGDHGYTF; CDR3 DNA: TGTGCCAGCAGTACAGGGGACCATGGCTACACCTTC
V gene: TRBV19; J gene: TRBJ1-3; CDR3 length: 15; clone size: -; D gene: -; CDR3 protein: CASSTDSYSGNTIYF; CDR3 DNA: TGTGCCAGTAGTACCGACAGCTACTCTGGAAACACCATATATTTT
V gene: TRBV28; J gene: TRBJ2-2; CDR3 length: 19; clone size: -; D gene: TRBD1; CDR3 protein: CASSSGYARDRANTGELFF; CDR3 DNA: TGTGCCAGCAGTTCGGGTTATGCCCGGGACAGGGCGAACACCGGGGAGCTGTTTTTT
V gene: TRBV29-1; J gene: TRBJ2-1; CDR3 length: 13; clone size: -; D gene: -; CDR3 protein: CSAPVGAYNEQFF; CDR3 DNA: TGCAGCGCGCCCGTGGGGGCCTACAATGAGCAGTTCTTC
V gene: TRBV9; J gene: TRBJ1-2; CDR3 length: 12; clone size: -; D gene: -; CDR3 protein: CASSGANYGYTF; CDR3 DNA: TGTGCCAGCAGCGGAGCTAACTATGGCTACACCTTC
V gene: TRBV5-1; J gene: TRBJ2-5; CDR3 length: 14; clone size: -; D gene: -; CDR3 protein: CASSLDGRIETQYF; CDR3 DNA: TGCGCCAGCAGCCTGGACGGGAGAATCGAGACCCAGTACTTC
V gene: TRBV7-7; J gene: TRBJ1-4; CDR3 length: 16; clone size: -; D gene: -; CDR3 protein: CASSPIVGPTNEKLFF; CDR3 DNA: TGTGCTAGCAGCCCCATCGTGGGGCCAACTAATGAAAAACTGTTTTTT
V gene: TRBV7-9; J gene: TRBJ1-6; CDR3 length: 15; clone size: -; D gene: -; CDR3 protein: CASSLGRALITPLHF; CDR3 DNA: TGTGCCAGCAGCTTAGGTCGGGCCCTAATAACCCCCCTCCACTTT
V gene: TRBV6-5; J gene: TRBJ2-5; CDR3 length: 14; clone size: -; D gene: -; CDR3 protein: CASSYSTRGETQYF; CDR3 DNA: TGTGCCAGCAGTTACTCGACCCGAGGAGAGACCCAGTACTTC
V gene: TRBV7-6; J gene: TRBJ1-1; CDR3 length: 15; clone size: -; D gene: -; CDR3 protein: CASSLQTDANTEAFF; CDR3 DNA: TGTGCCAGCAGCCTACAGACAGACGCGAACACTGAAGCTTTCTTT
V gene: TRBV5-6; J gene: TRBJ2-7; CDR3 length: 13; clone size: -; D gene: -; CDR3 protein: CATRRISSYEQYF; CDR3 DNA: TGTGCCACACGGAGGATAAGCTCCTACGAGCAGTACTTC
V gene: TRBV19; J gene: TRBJ2-1; CDR3 length: 13; clone size: -; D gene: TRBD1; CDR3 protein: CASQNRGTNEQFF; CDR3 DNA: TGTGCCAGTCAAAACAGGGGTACCAATGAGCAGTTCTTC
V gene: TRBV7-2; J gene: TRBJ2-7; CDR3 length: 14; clone size: -; D gene: TRBD1; CDR3 protein: CASSLTGVSYEQYF; CDR3 DNA: TGTGCCAGCAGCTTAACAGGGGTCTCCTACGAGCAGTACTTC
V gene: TRBV6-2/TRBV6-3; J gene: TRBJ2-2; CDR3 length: 13; clone size: few; D gene: TRBD1; CDR3 protein: CASSLGQARELFF; CDR3 DNA: TGTGCCAGCAGCCTAGGACAGGCCCGGGAGCTGTTTTTT
V gene: TRBV7-3; J gene: TRBJ2-7; CDR3 length: 16; clone size: once; D gene: -; CDR3 protein: CASSLNGVASTYEQYF; CDR3 DNA: TGTGCCAGCAGCTTAAACGGGGTTGCATCAACCTACGAGCAGTACTTC
V gene: TRBV28; J gene: TRBJ2-1; CDR3 length: 14; clone size: -; D gene: -; CDR3 protein: CASSLLSNRDNTFF; CDR3 DNA: TGTGCCAGCAGTTTATTGTCGAACCGGGACAATACGTTCTTC
V gene: TRBV19; J gene: TRBJ2-7; CDR3 length: 14; clone size: -; D gene: -; CDR3 protein: CASSLGHEPYEQYF; CDR3 DNA: TGTGCCAGTAGTCTGGGACACGAGCCCTACGAGCAGTACTTC
V gene: TRBV5-6; J gene: TRBJ1-2; CDR3 length: 14; clone size: -; D gene: -; CDR3 protein: CASNTGWMKDGYTF; CDR3 DNA: TGTGCCAGCAATACGGGCTGGATGAAGGACGGCTACACCTTC
V gene: TRBV10-3; J gene: TRBJ1-2; CDR3 length: 14; clone size: -; D gene: -; CDR3 protein: CAISSMGEAGGYTF; CDR3 DNA: TGTGCCATCAGTAGCATGGGAGAGGCGGGTGGCTACACCTTC
V gene: TRBV28; J gene: TRBJ2-2; CDR3 length: 14; clone size: -; D gene: TRBD2; CDR3 protein: CASNGLADFGELFF; CDR3 DNA: TGTGCCAGCAACGGACTAGCAGATTTCGGGGAGCTGTTTTTT
V gene: TRBV12-5; J gene: TRBJ1-5; CDR3 length: 19; clone size: -; D gene: TRBD1; CDR3 protein: CASGLVPGRGRFGNQPQHF; CDR3 DNA: TGTGCTAGTGGTTTGGTACCAGGCAGGGGGCGTTTTGGCAATCAGCCCCAGCATTTT
V gene: TRBV30; J gene: TRBJ2-2; CDR3 length: 17; clone size: -; D gene: -; CDR3 protein: CAWRRRGGGAPTGELFF; CDR3 DNA: TGTGCCTGGAGAAGAAGGGGAGGGGGCGCGCCCACCGGGGAGCTGTTTTTT
V gene: TRBV4-1; J gene: TRBJ1-2; CDR3 length: 13; clone size: -; D gene: -; CDR3 protein: CASSQDLANGYTF; CDR3 DNA: TGCGCCAGCAGCCAAGATCTCGCGAATGGCTACACCTTC
V gene: TRBV7-2; J gene: TRBJ1-1; CDR3 length: 15; clone size: -; D gene: TRBD1; CDR3 protein: CASSLAFTGGTEAFF; CDR3 DNA: TGTGCCAGCAGCTTAGCGTTTACAGGGGGCACTGAAGCTTTCTTT
V gene: TRBV30; J gene: TRBJ1-5; CDR3 length: 13; clone size: -; D gene: -; CDR3 protein: CAWKADPNQPQHF; CDR3 DNA: TGTGCCTGGAAGGCCGATCCCAATCAGCCCCAGCATTTT
V gene: TRBV7-2; J gene: TRBJ1-1; CDR3 length: 14; clone size: -; D gene: -; CDR3 protein: CASSLQGSNTEAFF; CDR3 DNA: TGTGCCAGCAGCTTACAGGGGTCGAACACTGAAGCTTTCTTT
V gene: TRBV29-1; J gene: TRBJ2-1; CDR3 length: 14; clone size: -; D gene: -; CDR3 protein: CSVVMQKESNEQFF; CDR3 DNA: TGCAGCGTTGTAATGCAAAAGGAGTCCAATGAGCAGTTCTTC
V gene: TRBV6-2/TRBV6-3; J gene: TRBJ1-3; CDR3 length: 13; clone size: -; D gene: -; CDR3 protein: CASSYVSGNTIYF; CDR3 DNA: TGTGCCAGCAGTTACGTCTCTGGAAACACCATATATTTT
V gene: TRBV27; J gene: TRBJ2-7; CDR3 length: 14; clone size: -; D gene: -; CDR3 protein: CASSLFVASYEQYF; CDR3 DNA: TGTGCCAGCAGCCTCTTTGTGGCTTCCTACGAGCAGTACTTC
V gene: TRBV28; J gene: TRBJ1-2; CDR3 length: 16; clone size: once; D gene: -; CDR3 protein: CASSPKRGSSDYGYTF; CDR3 DNA: TGTGCCAGCAGTCCCAAGAGGGGATCGAGCGACTATGGCTACACCTTC
V gene: TRBV9; J gene: TRBJ1-3; CDR3 length: 15; clone size: -; D gene: -; CDR3 protein: CASSPPGAAGNTIYF; CDR3 DNA: TGTGCCAGCAGCCCACCGGGGGCGGCAGGAAACACCATATATTTT